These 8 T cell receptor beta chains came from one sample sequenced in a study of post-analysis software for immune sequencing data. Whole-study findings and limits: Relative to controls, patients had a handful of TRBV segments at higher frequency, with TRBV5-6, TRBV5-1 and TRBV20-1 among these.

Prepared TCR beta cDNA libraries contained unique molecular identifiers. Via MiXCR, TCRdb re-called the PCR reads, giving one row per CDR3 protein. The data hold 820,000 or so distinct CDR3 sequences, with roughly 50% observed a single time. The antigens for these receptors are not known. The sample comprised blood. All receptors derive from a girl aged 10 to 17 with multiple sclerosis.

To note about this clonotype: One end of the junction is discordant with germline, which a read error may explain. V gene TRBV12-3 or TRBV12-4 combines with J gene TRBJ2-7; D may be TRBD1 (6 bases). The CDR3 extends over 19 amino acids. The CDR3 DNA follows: TGTGCCAGCAGTTTAGCGAGAACAGGGCTTAACCGCGCCCCCTATGAGCAGTACTTC. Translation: CASSLARTGLNRAPYEQYF.

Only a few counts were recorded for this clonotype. The CDR3 DNA reads as TGTGCCAGCAGCTTAGGGGTAGGGTACACTGAAGCTTTCTTT. Translating it yields CASSLGVGYTEAFF. V and J are TRBV5-5 and TRBJ1-1; D is perhaps TRBD1 (5 bases). The germline V gene has CDR1 SGHKS and CDR2 YYEKEE (reference sequence). CDR3 length: 14 amino acids. V lost 2 bases and J 3 bases, leaving 11 bases between the germline ends.

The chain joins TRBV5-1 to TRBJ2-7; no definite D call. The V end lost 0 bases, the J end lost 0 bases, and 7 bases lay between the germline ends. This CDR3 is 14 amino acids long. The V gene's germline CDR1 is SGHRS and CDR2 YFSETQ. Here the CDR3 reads CASSLGVVSYEQYF. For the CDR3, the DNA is TGCGCCAGCAGCTTGGGGGTGGTCTCCTACGAGCAGTACTTC.

CDR3 amino acids: CSARNRRGLGGQFF. The CDR3 DNA is TGCAGTGCTAGAAATAGGCGGGGACTAGGGGGGCAGTTCTTC. This chain connects TRBV20-1 to TRBJ2-1, with 8 bases aligning to TRBD2. This CDR3 region has 14 residues. V lost 2 bases and J lost 12; bases outside the gene matches: 12. In germline, CDR1 is DFQATT, CDR2 SNEGSKA (reference sequence).

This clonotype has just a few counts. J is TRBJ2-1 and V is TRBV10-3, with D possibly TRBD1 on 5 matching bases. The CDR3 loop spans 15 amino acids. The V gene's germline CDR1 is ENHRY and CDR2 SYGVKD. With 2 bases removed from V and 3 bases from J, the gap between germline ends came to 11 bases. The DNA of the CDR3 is TGTGCCATCAGTGAGAGCAGGGCGTTCTACAATGAGCAGTTCTTC. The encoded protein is CAISESRAFYNEQFF.

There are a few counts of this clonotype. CDR3 residues: CASGSGQGYNEQFF. The CDR3 nucleotides are TGTGCTAGTGGCTCGGGACAGGGCTACAATGAGCAGTTCTTC. The chain uses TRBV12-5 and TRBJ2-1; 9 bases match TRBD1. After removal of 6 bases from V and 3 bases from J, the junction contained 3 bases not matched to a gene. The CDR3 consists of 14 residues. Germline CDR1 and CDR2: LGHNT and FRNRAP.

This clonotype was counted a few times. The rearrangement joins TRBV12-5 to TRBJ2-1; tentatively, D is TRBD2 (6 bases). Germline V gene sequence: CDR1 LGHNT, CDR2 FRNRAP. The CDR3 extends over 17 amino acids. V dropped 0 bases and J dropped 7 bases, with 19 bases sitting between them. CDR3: CASGLVGAGPVDNEQFF. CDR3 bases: TGTGCTAGTGGTTTGGTAGGGGCGGGGCCGGTGGATAATGAGCAGTTCTTC.

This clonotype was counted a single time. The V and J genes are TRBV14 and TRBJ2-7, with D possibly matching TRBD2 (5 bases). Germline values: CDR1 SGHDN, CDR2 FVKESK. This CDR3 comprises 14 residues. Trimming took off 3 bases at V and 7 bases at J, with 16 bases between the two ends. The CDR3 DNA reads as TGTGCCAGCAGCCAGCGGGCGTTCTCCAAGGAGCAGTACTTC. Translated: CASSQRAFSKEQYF. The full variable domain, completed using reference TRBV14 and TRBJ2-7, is EAGVTQFPSHSVIEKGQTVTLRCDPISGHDNLYWYRRVMGKEIKFLLHFVKESKQDESGMPNNRFLAERTGGTYSTLKVQPAELEDSGVYFCASSQRAFSKEQYFGPGTRLTVT.